This record concerns one T cell receptor beta chain sequence. TCRdb keeps only in-frame clones here, not all; method: immunoSEQ multiplex PCR. The repertoire includes roughly 190,000 clones, around 81% of them detected once, and roughly 11% sits in the top ten. This CDR3 spans 16 amino acids. J gave up 5 bases and V 0 bases, and 6 bases lay outside the gene matches. Germline CDR1 MGHRA, CDR2 YSYEKL. This entry belongs to a study of blood T cell repertoires in COVID-19. Input material: peripheral blood. The sequence came from a woman in her forties with COVID-19, enrolled during active disease. The genes are TRBV4-1 and TRBJ2-5, with 10 bases lining up with TRBD2. CDR3 loop: CASSQEPSGSVETQYF. The CDR3 coding sequence is TGCGCCAGCAGCCAAGAGCCTAGCGGGAGTGTCGAGACCCAGTACTTC.